Below, one TCR beta chain is given with its context. As yet, its antigen is unknown. The PCR had 60 Vbeta and 13 Jbeta primers. TCRdb's table, derived via immunoSEQ multiplex PCR, lists solely in-frame clones and lacks some. Among more than 100,000 clones listed, over 70% were seen once. Donors were ostensibly healthy at sampling, although undocumented immune exposures were probable. This sample is part of a study of cytomegalovirus exposure and HLA in healthy donors. Overall study results and limits: Listed as cytomegalovirus-associated were 170 or so TCR beta chains. Within an earlier analysis, most TCR beta V segments proved productive either about 87% or about 30% of the time.

Per germline, CDR1 LNHDA and CDR2 SQIVND (reference sequence). The V gene end was trimmed by 5 bases and the J gene end by 8 bases; junction bases not matched to a gene: 14. This CDR3 is built from 18 residues. The TCR sequence derives from a woman between 40 and 50 years old in good health and CMV-seronegative. Sequences were obtained from PBMCs. This chain links TRBV19 with TRBJ2-1, with 14 bases matching TRBD2. CDR3 residues: CASSPVRTSGGRLYEQFF. CDR3 in DNA: TGTGCCAGTAGTCCCGTTCGGACTAGCGGGGGGCGGTTGTATGAGCAGTTCTTC.